This TCR beta chain was profiled in a study of vaccination and CD4 T cells after COVID-19. This clonotype was detected only a few times. Antigen: not known. The study's findings and limits: From 21 to 38, the median of SARS-CoV-2-reactive clonotypes rose without reaching significance.

Cultured CD4+ T cells had their DNA profiled by the Oncomine TCR Beta short-read assay. It was from cultured CD4+ T cells that genomic DNA was extracted. Each CDR3 protein is one row after TCRdb ran MiXCR on the PCR reads. The sample lists about 26,000 distinct CDR3 sequences, roughly 52% occurring once. The sample's treatment: approximately 10-day PBMC culture with coronavirus spike peptide pools or control peptides (ViraFEST assay). Once peptide pools had expanded antigen-specific T cells, ViraFEST sequenced TCRs. Half the growth medium was swapped for new IL-2 medium on days 3 and 7. There are 18 residues in the CDR3. CDR1 and CDR2 from the germline V gene are LNHNV and YYDKDF (reference sequence). Trimming took off 3 bases at V and 3 bases at J, with 22 bases between the two ends.

The TCR was taken from a human donor who received a COVID-19 vaccine. The chain links TRBV15 to TRBJ2-3; tentative D call: TRBD2 (5 bases). The input for sequencing was CD4+ T cells from blood, cultured in vitro, taken before SARS-CoV-2 vaccination. CDR3 in amino acids: CATSREPRTLEGTDTQYF. The CDR3 nucleotides are TGTGCCACCAGCAGGGAACCCCGGACTCTCGAGGGAACAGATACGCAGTATTTT.